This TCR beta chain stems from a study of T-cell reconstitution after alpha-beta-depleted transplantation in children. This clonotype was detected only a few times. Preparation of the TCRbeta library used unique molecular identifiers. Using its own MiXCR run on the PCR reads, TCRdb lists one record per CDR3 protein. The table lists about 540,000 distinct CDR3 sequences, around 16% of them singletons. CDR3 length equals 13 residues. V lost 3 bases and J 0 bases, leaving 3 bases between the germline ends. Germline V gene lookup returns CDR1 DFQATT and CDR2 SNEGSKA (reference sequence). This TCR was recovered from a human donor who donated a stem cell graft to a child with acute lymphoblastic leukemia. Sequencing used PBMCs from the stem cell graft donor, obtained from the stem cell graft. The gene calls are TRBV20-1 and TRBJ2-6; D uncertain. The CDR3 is CSARDSGANVLTF. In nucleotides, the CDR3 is TGCAGTGCTAGGGACTCTGGGGCCAACGTCCTGACTTTC.